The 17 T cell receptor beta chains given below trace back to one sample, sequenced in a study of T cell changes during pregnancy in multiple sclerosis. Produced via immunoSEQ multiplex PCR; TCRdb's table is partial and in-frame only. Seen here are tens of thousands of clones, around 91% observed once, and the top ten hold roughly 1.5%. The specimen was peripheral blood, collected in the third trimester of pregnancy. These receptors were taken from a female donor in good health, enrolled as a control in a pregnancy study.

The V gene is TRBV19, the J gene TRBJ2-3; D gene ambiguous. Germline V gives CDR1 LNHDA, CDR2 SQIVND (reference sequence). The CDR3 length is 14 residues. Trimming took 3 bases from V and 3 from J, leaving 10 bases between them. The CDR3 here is CASSMALHTDTQYF. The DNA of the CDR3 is TGTGCCAGTAGTATGGCTCTCCATACAGATACGCAGTATTTT.

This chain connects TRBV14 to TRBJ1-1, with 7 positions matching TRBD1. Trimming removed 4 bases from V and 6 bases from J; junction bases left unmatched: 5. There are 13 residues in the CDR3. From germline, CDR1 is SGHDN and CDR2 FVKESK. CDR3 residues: CASSLGRGSEAFF. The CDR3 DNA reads TGTGCCAGCAGCCTGGGCAGGGGGTCTGAAGCTTTCTTT.

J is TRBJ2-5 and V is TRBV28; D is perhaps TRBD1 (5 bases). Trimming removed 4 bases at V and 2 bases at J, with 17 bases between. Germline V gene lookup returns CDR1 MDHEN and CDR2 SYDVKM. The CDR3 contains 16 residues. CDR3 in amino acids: CASSSPPVDSQETQYF. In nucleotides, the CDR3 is TGTGCCAGCAGTTCTCCCCCCGTCGACAGTCAAGAGACCCAGTACTTC.

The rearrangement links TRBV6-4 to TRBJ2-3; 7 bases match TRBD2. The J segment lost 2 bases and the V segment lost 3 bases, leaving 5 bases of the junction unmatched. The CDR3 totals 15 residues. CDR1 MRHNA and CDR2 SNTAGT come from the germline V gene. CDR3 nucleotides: TGTGCCAGCAGTGAAAGGAGCGGGGACACAGATACGCAGTATTTT. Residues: CASSERSGDTDTQYF.

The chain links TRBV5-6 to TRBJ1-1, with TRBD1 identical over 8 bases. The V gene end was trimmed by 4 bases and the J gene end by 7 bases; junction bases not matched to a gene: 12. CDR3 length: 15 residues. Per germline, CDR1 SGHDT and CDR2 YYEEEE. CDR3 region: CASSRRGQASIEAFF. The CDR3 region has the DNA TGTGCCAGCAGCCGTAGGGGACAGGCCTCGATTGAAGCTTTCTTT.

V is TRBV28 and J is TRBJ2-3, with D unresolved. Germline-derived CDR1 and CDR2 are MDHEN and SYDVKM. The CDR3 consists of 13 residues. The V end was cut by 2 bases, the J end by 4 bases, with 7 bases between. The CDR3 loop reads CASSLIVSDTQYF. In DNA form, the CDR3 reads TGTGCCAGCAGTTTAATCGTTTCAGATACGCAGTATTTT.

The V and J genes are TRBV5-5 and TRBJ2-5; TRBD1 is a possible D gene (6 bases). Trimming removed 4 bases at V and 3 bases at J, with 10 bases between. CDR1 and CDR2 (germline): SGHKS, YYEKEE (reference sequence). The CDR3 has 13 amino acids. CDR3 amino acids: CASSQWTEETQYF. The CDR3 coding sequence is TGTGCCAGCAGCCAATGGACAGAAGAGACCCAGTACTTC.

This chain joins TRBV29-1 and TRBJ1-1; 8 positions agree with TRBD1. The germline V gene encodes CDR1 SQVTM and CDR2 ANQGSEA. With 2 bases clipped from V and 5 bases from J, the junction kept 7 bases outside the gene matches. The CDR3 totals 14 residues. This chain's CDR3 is CSVEKQGVDTEAFF. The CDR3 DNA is TGCAGCGTTGAAAAACAGGGGGTAGATACTGAAGCTTTCTTT.

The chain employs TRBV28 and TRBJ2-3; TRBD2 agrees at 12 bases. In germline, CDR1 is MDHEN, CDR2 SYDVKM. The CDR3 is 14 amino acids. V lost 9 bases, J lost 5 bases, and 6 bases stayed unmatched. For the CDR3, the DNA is TGTGCCAGGCCGCTAGCGGGGGGGGTAGATACGCAGTATTTT. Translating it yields CARPLAGGVDTQYF. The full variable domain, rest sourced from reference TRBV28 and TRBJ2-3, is DVKVTQSSRYLVKRTGEKVFLECVQDMDHENMFWYRQDPGLGLRLIYFSYDVKMKEKGDIPEGYSVSREKKERFSLILESASTNQTSMYLCARPLAGGVDTQYFGPGTRLTVL.

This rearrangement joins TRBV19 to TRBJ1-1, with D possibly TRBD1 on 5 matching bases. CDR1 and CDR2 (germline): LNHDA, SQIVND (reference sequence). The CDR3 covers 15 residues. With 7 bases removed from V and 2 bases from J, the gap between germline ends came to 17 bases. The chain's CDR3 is CASTKIAGGNTEAFF. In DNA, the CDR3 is TGTGCCAGTACCAAGATCGCGGGGGGAAACACTGAAGCTTTCTTT.

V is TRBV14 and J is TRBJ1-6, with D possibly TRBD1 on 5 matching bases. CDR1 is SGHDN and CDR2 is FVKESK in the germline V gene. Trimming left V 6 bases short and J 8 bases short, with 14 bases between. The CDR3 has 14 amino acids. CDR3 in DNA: TGTGCCAGCAGGCCTAGGGGCGCTTATTCACCCCTCCACTTT. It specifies CASRPRGAYSPLHF. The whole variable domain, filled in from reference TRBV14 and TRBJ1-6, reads EAGVTQFPSHSVIEKGQTVTLRCDPISGHDNLYWYRRVMGKEIKFLLHFVKESKQDESGMPNNRFLAERTGGTYSTLKVQPAELEDSGVYFCASRPRGAYSPLHFGNGTRLTVT.

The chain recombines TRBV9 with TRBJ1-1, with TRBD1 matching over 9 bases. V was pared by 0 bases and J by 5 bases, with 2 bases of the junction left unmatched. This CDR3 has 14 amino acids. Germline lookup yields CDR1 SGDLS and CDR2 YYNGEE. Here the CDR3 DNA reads TGTGCCAGCAGCGTAGCGACAGGGGGTACTGAAGCTTTCTTT. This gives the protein CASSVATGGTEAFF.

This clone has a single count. In DNA, the CDR3 is TGTGCCAGCAGTTTCCCTCGGGGGATGAACACTGAAGCTTTCTTT. It yields the protein CASSFPRGMNTEAFF. V usage is TRBV28 and J usage is TRBJ1-1, with D maybe TRBD1 (5 bases). V was clipped by 3 bases and J by 0 bases, with 11 bases between them. The CDR3 consists of 15 residues. Germline CDR1 MDHEN, CDR2 SYDVKM.

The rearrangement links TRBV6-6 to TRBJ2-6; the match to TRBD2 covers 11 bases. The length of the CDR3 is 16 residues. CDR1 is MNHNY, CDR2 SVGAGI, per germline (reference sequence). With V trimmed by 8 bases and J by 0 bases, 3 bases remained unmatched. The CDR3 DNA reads TGTGCCAGCGCTAGCGGGGGGCCCTCTGGGGCCAACGTCCTGACTTTC. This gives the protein CASASGGPSGANVLTF.

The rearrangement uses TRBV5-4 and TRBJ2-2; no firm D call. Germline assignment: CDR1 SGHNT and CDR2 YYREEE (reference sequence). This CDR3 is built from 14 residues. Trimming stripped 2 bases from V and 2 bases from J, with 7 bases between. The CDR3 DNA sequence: TGTGCCAGCAGCTTAGACTTTAACACCGGGGAGCTGTTTTTT. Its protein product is CASSLDFNTGELFF.

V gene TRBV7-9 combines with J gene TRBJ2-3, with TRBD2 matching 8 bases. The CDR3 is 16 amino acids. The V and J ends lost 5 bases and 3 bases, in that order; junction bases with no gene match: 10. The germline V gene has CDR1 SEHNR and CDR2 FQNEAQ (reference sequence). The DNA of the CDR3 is TGTGCCAGCAGCGTTACTAGCCCGGGGGGGACAGATACGCAGTATTTT. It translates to CASSVTSPGGTDTQYF.

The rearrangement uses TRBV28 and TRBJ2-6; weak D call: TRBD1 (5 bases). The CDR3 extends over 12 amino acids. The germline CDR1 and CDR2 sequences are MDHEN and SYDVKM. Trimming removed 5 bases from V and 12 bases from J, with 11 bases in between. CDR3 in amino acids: CASSPPGLVLTF. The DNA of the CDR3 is TGTGCCAGCAGTCCTCCAGGGCTCGTCCTGACTTTC.